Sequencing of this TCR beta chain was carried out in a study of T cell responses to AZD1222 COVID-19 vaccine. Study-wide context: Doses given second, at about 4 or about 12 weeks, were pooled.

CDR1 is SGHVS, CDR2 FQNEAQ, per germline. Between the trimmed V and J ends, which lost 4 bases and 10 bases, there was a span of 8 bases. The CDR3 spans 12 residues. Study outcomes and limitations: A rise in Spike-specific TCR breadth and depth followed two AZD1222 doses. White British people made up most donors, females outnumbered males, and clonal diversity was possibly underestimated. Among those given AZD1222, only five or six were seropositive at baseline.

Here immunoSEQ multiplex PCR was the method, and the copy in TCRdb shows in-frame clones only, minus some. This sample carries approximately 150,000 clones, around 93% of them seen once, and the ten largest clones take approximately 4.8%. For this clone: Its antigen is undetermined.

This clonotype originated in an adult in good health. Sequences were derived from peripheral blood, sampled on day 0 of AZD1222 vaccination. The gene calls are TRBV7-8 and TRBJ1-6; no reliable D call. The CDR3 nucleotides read TGTGCCAGCAGCTCCGAAGGATCACCCCTCCACTTT. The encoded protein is CASSSEGSPLHF.